This T cell receptor beta chain was obtained from a study of cytomegalovirus exposure and HLA in healthy donors. 13 Jbeta primers and 60 Vbeta primers were used for the PCR. The assay was immunoSEQ multiplex PCR, and TCRdb's table has in-frame clones only and misses some. Here the sample spans about 150,000 clones, around 78% being singletons. A single count supports this clone. Germline V CDR1 and CDR2: GTSNPN, SVGIG (reference sequence). The CDR3 has 13 amino acids. J was trimmed by 4 bases and V by 4 bases; bases with no gene match: 2. Sample: PBMCs. This TCR derives from a woman between 35 and 50 years old in good health and CMV-seropositive. The V call is TRBV30, the J call TRBJ2-5; 11 nucleotides line up with TRBD2. The CDR3 DNA follows: TGTGCCTGGAAACTAGCGGGGGTAGAGACCCAGTACTTC. Its protein is CAWKLAGVETQYF.